This is a list of T cell receptor beta chains from one sample in a study of cytomegalovirus exposure and HLA in healthy donors. Libraries were prepared by immunoSEQ multiplex PCR; TCRdb keeps only in-frame clonotypes and omits some of them. The data hold fewer than 200,000 clones, with roughly nine tenths observed a single time. The sequencing sample was made of PBMCs. The origin of the receptors is a girl under three years old in good health and CMV-seronegative. Each CDR3 is given with its conserved first and last residue. Fields, in order: D gene, V gene, J gene, clone size, CDR3 protein, CDR3 DNA. D genes are given only for firm matches. Where a row states a size, it is once, few, many or the class of an expanded clone; other rows omit it.

D gene: TRBD2
V gene: TRBV25-1
J gene: TRBJ2-1
clone size: few
CDR3 protein: CASSDLGLAGADNEQFF
CDR3 DNA: TGTGCCAGCAGTGACCTCGGACTAGCGGGTGCAGACAATGAGCAGTTCTTC

D gene: -
V gene: TRBV7-8
J gene: TRBJ1-5
clone size: -
CDR3 protein: CASRGNRVGPQHF
CDR3 DNA: TGTGCCAGCAGAGGAAACAGGGTCGGGCCCCAGCATTTT

D gene: TRBD1
V gene: TRBV5-1
J gene: TRBJ1-5
clone size: -
CDR3 protein: CASSLETGGKQPQHF
CDR3 DNA: TGCGCCAGCAGCTTGGAGACAGGGGGAAAACAGCCCCAGCATTTT

D gene: -
V gene: TRBV2
J gene: TRBJ1-2
clone size: -
CDR3 protein: CASSERGYTF
CDR3 DNA: TGTGCCAGCAGTGAACGTGGCTACACCTTC

D gene: TRBD1
V gene: TRBV5-1
J gene: TRBJ2-6
clone size: -
CDR3 protein: CASSLGQGISGANVLTF
CDR3 DNA: TGCGCCAGCAGCTTGGGACAGGGGATCTCTGGGGCCAACGTCCTGACTTTC

D gene: TRBD1
V gene: TRBV7-9
J gene: TRBJ1-2
clone size: -
CDR3 protein: CASSLGQGASGYTF
CDR3 DNA: TGTGCCAGCAGCTTAGGACAGGGGGCATCAGGCTACACCTTC

D gene: -
V gene: TRBV6-5
J gene: TRBJ1-2
clone size: -
CDR3 protein: CASGEGANYGYTF
CDR3 DNA: TGTGCCAGCGGGGAGGGAGCTAACTATGGCTACACCTTC

D gene: -
V gene: TRBV5-1
J gene: TRBJ1-3
clone size: -
CDR3 protein: CASSSTTAGNTIYF
CDR3 DNA: TGCGCCAGCAGCTCTACGACAGCTGGAAACACCATATATTTT

D gene: -
V gene: TRBV7-9
J gene: TRBJ1-1
clone size: -
CDR3 protein: CASSLSARVNTEAFF
CDR3 DNA: TGTGCCAGCAGCTTAAGCGCCAGGGTGAACACTGAAGCTTTCTTT

D gene: TRBD1
V gene: TRBV18
J gene: TRBJ2-1
clone size: -
CDR3 protein: CASSLQGAYNEQFF
CDR3 DNA: TGTGCCAGCTCACTACAGGGGGCGTACAATGAGCAGTTCTTC

D gene: -
V gene: TRBV7-2
J gene: TRBJ1-3
clone size: -
CDR3 protein: CASSLDFAGNTIYF
CDR3 DNA: TGTGCCAGCAGCTTAGACTTTGCTGGAAACACCATATATTTT

D gene: -
V gene: TRBV10-3
J gene: TRBJ1-2
clone size: -
CDR3 protein: CAISESGRNLVHGYTF
CDR3 DNA: TGTGCCATCAGTGAGTCAGGTCGAAACCTAGTCCATGGCTACACCTTC

D gene: TRBD1
V gene: TRBV7-9
J gene: TRBJ1-2
clone size: -
CDR3 protein: CSSSLQGPW
CDR3 DNA: TGTTCCAGCAGCCTACAGGGGCCCTGG

D gene: -
V gene: TRBV7-2
J gene: TRBJ2-7
clone size: -
CDR3 protein: CASRTWGSGSYEQYF
CDR3 DNA: TGTGCCAGCAGGACCTGGGGCTCTGGCTCCTACGAGCAGTACTTC

D gene: TRBD1
V gene: TRBV7-2
J gene: TRBJ2-4
clone size: -
CDR3 protein: CASTDRVTKNIQYF
CDR3 DNA: TGTGCCAGCACCGACAGGGTGACCAAAAACATTCAGTACTTC

D gene: -
V gene: TRBV5-1
J gene: TRBJ2-5
clone size: -
CDR3 protein: CASATRQGGEETQYF
CDR3 DNA: TGCGCCAGCGCGACCCGACAAGGAGGGGAAGAGACCCAGTACTTC

D gene: -
V gene: TRBV7-2
J gene: TRBJ1-2
clone size: -
CDR3 protein: CASSLVMTGRGYTF
CDR3 DNA: TGTGCCAGCAGCTTAGTGATGACAGGTCGAGGCTACACCTTC